Following are 27 T cell receptor beta chains from one sample sequenced in a study of blood T cell repertoires in COVID-19 (dated by TCRdb to 2018 to 2021). Preparation of the library involved the immunoSEQ multiplex PCR assay. This immuneACCESS table, as held by TCRdb, lists in-frame sequences with V and J called but not all clones. Of the missing ones, under half trace to an unresolved V gene in checked studies; the others have no known cause. This sample is represented by a few hundred thousand clones; about 87% of them were singletons. The top ten clonotypes cover about 6% of the sample. The specimen was peripheral blood. The receptors here all came from a man in his sixties who had recovered from COVID-19.

This clone was found once. The chain joins TRBV5-6 to TRBJ2-7; 9 nucleotides line up with TRBD2. The CDR3 is made up of 18 amino acids. V was clipped by 3 bases and J by 0 bases; unmatched bases: 13. Germline CDR1 reads SGHDT; CDR2 reads YYEEEE. The CDR3 coding sequence is TGTGCCAGCAGCTCATACACTGGACTAGCGAGAAGCTCCTACGAGCAGTACTTC. It encodes CASSSYTGLARSSYEQYF.

This chain uses TRBV5-1 with TRBJ1-1, with D unclear. The germline V and J ends were trimmed by 3 bases and 2 bases, with 8 bases remaining between them. This CDR3 region has 13 residues. Germline loops: CDR1 SGHRS, CDR2 YFSETQ. CDR3 nucleotide sequence: TGCGCCAGCAGCTCCCCACAAAACACTGAAGCTTTCTTT. Its translation is CASSSPQNTEAFF.

The chain employs TRBV30 and TRBJ2-3; D is undetermined. The V and J ends lost 5 bases and 1 base respectively, with 10 bases between them. Germline V lookup: CDR1 GTSNPN, CDR2 SVGIG (reference sequence). The CDR3 is made up of 13 amino acids. The CDR3 coding sequence is TGTGCCTGGTCCGACAAACGCACAGATACGCAGTATTTT. Protein sequence: CAWSDKRTDTQYF.

This clone came up many times. This same CDR3 is encoded by further DNA sequences in the sample. The CDR3 here is CASSKAPGQGYSGNTIYF. The CDR3 region has the DNA TGTGCCAGCAGCAAAGCTCCGGGACAGGGGTACTCTGGAAACACCATATATTTT. The rearrangement links TRBV3-1 (or the pseudogene TRBV3-2) to TRBJ1-3, with 10 bases identical to TRBD1. V lost 5 bases and J lost 0; bases outside the gene matches: 10. CDR1 is LGHDT and CDR2 is YNNKEL in the germline V gene (reference sequence). The CDR3 length is 18 residues.

The J gene is TRBJ1-6, the V gene TRBV10-3; 12 nucleotides match TRBD1. V lost 7 bases, J lost 9 bases, and 10 bases stayed unmatched. The CDR3 length is 16 residues. Germline loops: CDR1 ENHRY, CDR2 SYGVKD. Written as DNA, the CDR3 is TGTGCCATCACCGAGGGGGACAGGGGGCGACGTTCACCCCTCCACTTT. Translated: CAITEGDRGRRSPLHF.

The V call is TRBV5-1, the J call TRBJ2-7, with 8 bases that match TRBD2. This CDR3 comprises 15 residues. Trimming took 3 bases from V and 5 from J; bases not matched to a gene: 10. The germline V gene has CDR1 SGHRS and CDR2 YFSETQ. The DNA of the CDR3 is TGCGCCAGCAGCTCCGGGGGCGGGAGGATCCACGAGCAGTACTTC. This translates into CASSSGGGRIHEQYF. The full variable domain, completed using reference TRBV5-1 and TRBJ2-7, is KAGVTQTPRYLIKTRGQQVTLSCSPISGHRSVSWYQQTPGQGLQFLFEYFSETQRNKGNFPGRFSGRQFSNSRSEMNVSTLELGDSALYLCASSSGGGRIHEQYFGPGTRLTVT.

This chain connects TRBV30 to TRBJ1-1, with 9 bases lining up with TRBD1. Trimming at V came to 5 bases and at J to 1 base, leaving 8 bases not matched to a gene. This CDR3 spans 15 amino acids. CDR1 is GTSNPN, CDR2 SVGIG, per germline (reference sequence). This CDR3 is CAWGTGTGPNTEAFF. The CDR3 nucleotides read TGTGCCTGGGGAACCGGGACAGGGCCGAACACTGAAGCTTTCTTT.

The rearrangement joins TRBV10-1 to TRBJ1-2; 8 bases map to TRBD1. In germline, CDR1 is WNHNN, CDR2 SYGVQD (reference sequence). With V trimmed by 6 bases and J by 5 bases, 5 bases remained unmatched. CDR3 length equals 13 residues. This CDR3 is CASSEDREYGYTF. Here the CDR3 DNA reads TGCGCCAGCAGCGAGGACAGGGAATATGGCTACACCTTC.

This chain joins TRBV10-3 and TRBJ1-6; D is unresolved. The CDR3 sequence is 16 residues long. V was clipped by 6 bases and J by 5 bases, with 17 bases between them. Germline V gene sequence: CDR1 ENHRY, CDR2 SYGVKD. The CDR3 DNA reads as TGTGCCATCAGCCCCGTCCTGGGCAGCAATAATTCACCCCTCCACTTT. Protein sequence: CAISPVLGSNNSPLHF.

This chain connects TRBV13 to TRBJ1-2; 10 nucleotides align to TRBD1. The V gene's germline CDR1 is PRHDT and CDR2 FYEKMQ (reference sequence). V lost 4 bases, J lost 8 bases, and 7 bases stayed unmatched. CDR3 size: 14 residues. The CDR3: CASSSGTGAAGYTF. The CDR3 DNA reads as TGTGCCAGCAGCTCCGGGACAGGGGCAGCGGGCTACACCTTC.

J is TRBJ2-3 and V is TRBV5-1; perhaps TRBD2 as D (6 bases). V lost 2 bases to trimming and J lost 3 bases, with 13 bases between them. Germline CDR1 reads SGHRS; CDR2 reads YFSETQ. This CDR3 has 15 amino acids. CDR3 protein: CASSLGTGLTDTQYF. CDR3 DNA sequence: TGCGCCAGCAGCTTAGGGACTGGATTAACAGATACGCAGTATTTT.

The chain is built from TRBV7-2 and TRBJ2-3, with D tentatively TRBD2 (5 bases). Per the germline V gene, CDR1 is SGHTA and CDR2 is FQGNSA. The CDR3 runs to 13 residues. V lost 6 bases to trimming and J lost 5 bases, with 12 bases between them. CDR3 protein: CASRNGGGDTQYF. The CDR3 DNA follows: TGTGCCAGCAGGAACGGTGGAGGAGATACGCAGTATTTT.

V gene TRBV9 combines with J gene TRBJ2-2, with 8 bases matching TRBD1. The V segment lost 3 bases and the J segment 4 bases; nucleotides outside the gene matches: 5. The CDR3 totals 15 residues. Germline V gives CDR1 SGDLS, CDR2 YYNGEE. CDR3 sequence reads: CASSGPGGPTGELFF. CDR3 sequence (DNA): TGTGCCAGCAGCGGACCAGGGGGCCCCACCGGGGAGCTGTTTTTT.

The genes are TRBV29-1 and TRBJ1-1; 8 nucleotides line up with TRBD1. J lost 4 bases, V lost 6 bases, and 4 bases had no gene match. Germline V gene sequence: CDR1 SQVTM, CDR2 ANQGSEA. CDR3 length: 12 amino acids. CDR3 in amino acids: CSVGQGSTEAFF. The DNA for the CDR3 is TGCAGCGTCGGACAGGGTAGCACTGAAGCTTTCTTT.

This chain connects TRBV7-2 to TRBJ1-5; D gene ambiguous. The CDR3 sequence is 13 residues long. Trimming took 1 base from V and 6 from J, leaving 7 bases between them. Germline CDR1 is SGHTA and CDR2 is FQGNSA. CDR3 DNA: TGTGCCAGCAGCTTAGATATCGTTCAGCCCCAGCATTTT. As protein: CASSLDIVQPQHF. Supplemented by reference TRBV7-2 and TRBJ1-5, the full variable domain reads GAGVSQSPSNKVTEKGKDVELRCDPISGHTALYWYRQSLGQGLEFLIYFQGNSAPDKSGLPSDRFSAERTGGSVSTLTIQRTQQEDSAVYLCASSLDIVQPQHFGDGTRLSIL.

The CDR3 here is CASRRTSGTDTQYF. The CDR3 nucleotides are TGTGCCAGCAGGCGGACTAGCGGCACAGATACGCAGTATTTT. The chain links TRBV9 to TRBJ2-3; 9 nucleotides match TRBD2. CDR1 and CDR2 (germline): SGDLS, YYNGEE. V lost 5 bases to trimming and J lost 1 base; unmatched junction nucleotides: 2. The CDR3 totals 14 residues.

V usage is TRBV12-3 or TRBV12-4 and J usage is TRBJ1-1, with D unresolved. V was shortened by 2 bases and J by 11 bases, with 9 bases between the two germline ends. The CDR3 is 11 amino acids. DNA of the CDR3: TGTGCCAGCAGTTTACGGGGTGAGGCTTTCTTT. It codes for CASSLRGEAFF.

The chain is built from TRBV19 and TRBJ1-2; D is possibly TRBD1 (6 bases). V was cut by 3 bases and J by 0 bases, with 11 bases left in between. Per the germline V gene, CDR1 is LNHDA and CDR2 is SQIVND (reference sequence). CDR3 length: 15 residues. The CDR3 DNA is TGTGCCAGTAGTATGGCGGCAGGGGCTAACTATGGCTACACCTTC. This encodes CASSMAAGANYGYTF.

This rearrangement joins TRBV7-8 to TRBJ1-6; no definite D call. Trimming stripped 5 bases from V and 1 base from J, with 9 bases between. The CDR3 extends over 15 amino acids. The germline V gene encodes CDR1 SGHVS and CDR2 FQNEAQ. Here the CDR3 DNA reads TGTGCCAGCAGCGCCCCGGGGTCCTATAATTCACCCCTCCACTTT. Amino acid sequence: CASSAPGSYNSPLHF. The whole variable domain, remainder taken from reference TRBV7-8 and TRBJ1-6, is GAGVSQSPRYKVAKRGQDVALRCDPISGHVSLFWYQQALGQGPEFLTYFQNEAQLDKSGLPSDRFFAERPEGSVSTLKIQRTQQEDSAVYLCASSAPGSYNSPLHFGNGTRLTVT.

The chain combines TRBV5-1 with TRBJ2-3; D is ambiguous. This CDR3 comprises 14 residues. V was trimmed by 1 base and J by 3 bases, leaving 9 bases between them. The germline CDR1 and CDR2 sequences are SGHRS and YFSETQ. The DNA of the CDR3 is TGCGCCAGCAGCTTGAGTCAGACAACAGATACGCAGTATTTT. Translation: CASSLSQTTDTQYF.

The V gene is TRBV6-6, the J gene TRBJ2-2, with TRBD2 identical over 15 bases. The CDR3 loop spans 17 amino acids. Trimming removed 5 bases from V and 3 bases from J; junction bases left unmatched: 4. Germline CDR1 and CDR2: MNHNY and SVGAGI (reference sequence). DNA of the CDR3: TGTGCCAGCAGTCGGACTAGCGGGGGGGCTTACACCGGGGAGCTGTTTTTT. As protein: CASSRTSGGAYTGELFF.

This clone was seen more than once but under ten times. The rearrangement uses TRBV18 and TRBJ1-5; the D gene is possibly TRBD1 (5 bases). V lost 5 bases and J lost 1, with 6 bases in between. The CDR3 has 13 residues. Germline values: CDR1 KGHSH, CDR2 LQKENI. The CDR3 spells CASSGGSNQPQHF. As DNA, the CDR3 is TGTGCCAGCTCAGGGGGGAGCAATCAGCCCCAGCATTTT. Full variable domain (outside the CDR3, taken from reference TRBV18 and TRBJ1-5): NAGVMQNPRHLVRRRGQEARLRCSPMKGHSHVYWYRQLPEEGLKFMVYLQKENIIDESGMPKERFSAEFPKEGPSILRIQQVVRGDSAAYFCASSGGSNQPQHFGDGTRLSIL.

The rearrangement uses TRBV7-9 and TRBJ2-1, with 7 nucleotides matching TRBD1. The CDR3 has 15 residues. V shed 5 bases and J 4 bases; nucleotides not matched to a gene: 8. Germline CDR1 SEHNR, CDR2 FQNEAQ (reference sequence). The CDR3 coding sequence is TGTGCCAGCAGCCCCCCGGGGACAGAGTACAATGAGCAGTTCTTC. Translated, it gives CASSPPGTEYNEQFF.

The V and J genes are TRBV5-1 and TRBJ1-3, with 10 bases aligning to TRBD1. V gave up 3 bases and J gave up 3 bases; unmatched junction bases: 3. Germline CDR1 SGHRS, CDR2 YFSETQ. The CDR3 runs to 15 residues. DNA for the CDR3: TGCGCCAGCAGCTCGACAGGGGGCCTTGGAAACACCATATATTTT. Translating it yields CASSSTGGLGNTIYF. Variable domain in full (rest from reference TRBV5-1 and TRBJ1-3): KAGVTQTPRYLIKTRGQQVTLSCSPISGHRSVSWYQQTPGQGLQFLFEYFSETQRNKGNFPGRFSGRQFSNSRSEMNVSTLELGDSALYLCASSSTGGLGNTIYFGEGSWLTVV.

The rearrangement links TRBV7-9 to TRBJ1-3; possibly TRBD1 for D (5 bases). This CDR3 has 16 residues. The V end lost 5 bases, the J end lost 0 bases, and 14 bases lay between the germline ends. Germline V gives CDR1 SEHNR, CDR2 FQNEAQ (reference sequence). CDR3 sequence reads: CASSARVPASGNTIYF. CDR3 in DNA: TGTGCCAGCAGCGCCAGGGTTCCTGCCTCTGGAAACACCATATATTTT. Filled out from reference TRBV7-9 and TRBJ1-3, the complete variable domain reads DTGVSQNPRHKITKRGQNVTFRCDPISEHNRLYWYRQTLGQGPEFLTYFQNEAQLEKSRLLSDRFSAERPKGSFSTLEIQRTEQGDSAMYLCASSARVPASGNTIYFGEGSWLTVV.

This chain joins TRBV11-2 and TRBJ2-3; D perhaps matches TRBD2 (5 bases). Trimming cost V 1 base and J 3 bases, with 20 bases left between them. Germline V gene sequence: CDR1 SGHAT, CDR2 FQNNGV. This CDR3 spans 18 amino acids. CDR3: CASSLAYPTATGTDTQYF. In DNA, the CDR3 is TGTGCCAGCAGCTTAGCTTACCCGACTGCAACGGGAACAGATACGCAGTATTTT.

J is TRBJ1-2 and V is TRBV28; TRBD1 agrees at 8 bases. V trimming: 1 base; J trimming: 5 bases; junction bases outside the gene matches: 3. CDR3 length: 14 residues. Germline V lookup: CDR1 MDHEN, CDR2 SYDVKM. This chain's CDR3 is CASSLSRTGYGYTF. CDR3 sequence (DNA): TGTGCCAGCAGTTTATCCCGGACAGGGTATGGCTACACCTTC.